Listed below are T cell receptor beta chains from one sample, sequenced in a study of blood T cells in healthy people across ages. One entry per CDR3 protein, called by TCRdb with MiXCR from the 5' RACE reads. This sample has 700,000 or so distinct CDR3 sequences, with less than 45% found just once. The source material was blood. The origin of the receptors is a man at least 80 years old in good health. The CDR3 runs from the conserved cysteine through the conserved F or W. The D gene is left open where the match is weak. Not every row has a clone size; where given, it reads once, few, many or a size class.

J	D	size	V	CDR3	DNA
TRBJ1-4	NA	NA	TRBV7-2	CASRLTVTNEKLFF	TGTGCCAGCAGATTGACAGTAACTAATGAAAAACTGTTTTTT
TRBJ2-7	NA	NA	TRBV28	CASSLRPGYEQYF	TGTGCCAGCAGTTTACGTCCGGGTTACGAGCAGTACTTC
TRBJ2-7	TRBD2	NA	TRBV3-1	CARSQTSGGPLSYNEQYF	TGTGCCCGCAGCCAAACTAGCGGGGGACCCTTATCCTACAATGAGCAGTACTTC
TRBJ2-7	NA	NA	TRBV27	CASSPSDSRGEQYF	TGTGCCAGCAGTCCCTCCGACAGCCGGGGCGAGCAGTACTTC
TRBJ2-5	NA	NA	TRBV11-2	CASSLNRVGGWTQYF	TGTGCCAGCAGCTTAAACAGGGTTGGGGGGTGGACCCAGTACTTC
TRBJ1-3	NA	NA	TRBV4-3	CASSQRSGNTIYF	TGCGCCAGCAGCCAAAGATCTGGAAACACCATATATTTT
TRBJ2-1	TRBD1	few	TRBV3-1	CASNPSLGQGIHEQFF	TGTGCCAGCAACCCTTCCTTGGGACAGGGGATTCATGAGCAGTTCTTC
TRBJ1-1	NA	NA	TRBV5-1	CASSPGGDAFF	TGCGCCAGCAGCCCCGGAGGGGACGCTTTCTTT
TRBJ1-5	NA	NA	TRBV20-1	CSAYRGSNQPQHF	TGCAGTGCTTACCGGGGGAGCAATCAGCCCCAGCATTTT
TRBJ1-5	NA	NA	TRBV10-1	CASSEFAAADNQPQHF	TGCGCCAGCAGTGAGTTTGCAGCAGCAGACAATCAGCCCCAGCATTTT
TRBJ2-2	TRBD2	few	TRBV27	CASSLASGPNTGELFF	TGTGCCAGCAGTTTAGCTAGCGGACCGAACACCGGGGAGCTGTTTTTT
TRBJ1-4	TRBD1	few	TRBV7-9	CASSLGQGYEKLFF	TGTGCCAGCAGCTTAGGACAGGGCTATGAAAAACTGTTTTTT
TRBJ2-7	NA	NA	TRBV29-1	CSGDSGYEQYF	TGCAGCGGTGATTCAGGGTACGAGCAGTACTTC
TRBJ1-4	TRBD1	NA	TRBV5-1	CASSPGQGVRTNEKLFF	TGCGCCAGCAGCCCGGGACAGGGGGTGAGGACTAATGAAAAACTGTTTTTT
TRBJ1-2	TRBD1	few	TRBV2	CASGGGQGASGYTF	TGTGCCAGCGGAGGGGGGCAGGGGGCTTCTGGCTACACCTTC
TRBJ2-5	TRBD1	NA	TRBV6-1	CASSEAQGQGTETQYF	TGTGCCAGCAGTGAAGCGCAGGGACAGGGGACAGAGACCCAGTACTTC
TRBJ1-5	NA	NA	TRBV12-3/TRBV12-4	CASTDSYQPQHF	TGTGCCAGCACCGACAGTTATCAGCCCCAGCATTTT
TRBJ2-5	TRBD1	NA	TRBV24-1	CATSDHGTGFETQYF	TGTGCCACCAGTGATCATGGGACAGGGTTTGAGACCCAGTACTTC
TRBJ2-7	NA	many	TRBV7-2	CASSLAVTYEQYF	TGTGCCAGCAGCTTAGCAGTTACCTACGAGCAGTACTTC
TRBJ2-1	TRBD1	NA	TRBV7-3	CASSLRTGGSDEQFF	TGTGCCAGCAGCTTACGGACAGGGGGCAGCGATGAGCAGTTCTTC
TRBJ2-5	NA	NA	TRBV20-1	CSAHRTGETQYF	TGCAGTGCCCACCGGACCGGGGAGACCCAGTACTTC